The 25 T cell receptor beta chains listed next were all sequenced from one sample in a study of radiotherapy plus CTLA-4 blockade in lung cancer. Generated by immunoSEQ multiplex PCR, the TCRdb table keeps only in-frame clones and is missing some. The sample carries fewer than 55,000 clones, 85% recorded once. This specimen consisted of peripheral blood, obtained from a patient treated with radiotherapy plus ipilimumab. All receptors derive from a human donor with non-small cell lung cancer whose response to radiotherapy plus ipilimumab could not be evaluated.

The chain's CDR3 is CASKPRREGASGANVLTF. In nucleotides, the CDR3 is TGTGCCAGCAAACCACGGCGGGAGGGGGCCTCTGGGGCCAACGTCCTGACTTTC. The rearrangement uses TRBV2 and TRBJ2-6; 9 bases agree with TRBD2. Trimming at V came to 7 bases and at J to 0 bases, leaving 10 bases not matched to a gene. Germline V gene data show CDR1 as SNHLY and CDR2 as FYNNEI. The CDR3 has 18 residues.

This clone has a handful of counts. The chain is built from TRBV4-3 and TRBJ2-2, with 8 bases aligning to TRBD2. This CDR3 region has 14 residues. Germline-derived CDR1 and CDR2 are LGHNA and YSLEER. The J segment lost 6 bases and the V segment lost 4 bases, leaving 4 bases of the junction unmatched. The CDR3 nucleotides are TGCGCCAGCAGCCTTGGACTAGCACCCGGGGAGCTGTTTTTT. It specifies CASSLGLAPGELFF.

This clone was observed once. The chain uses TRBV4-3 and TRBJ2-1; possibly TRBD1 for D (5 bases). V gave up 2 bases and J gave up 0 bases, with 11 bases separating them. The CDR3 runs 16 residues. Germline V gene lookup returns CDR1 LGHNA and CDR2 YSLEER. The CDR3: CASSQTGGHSYNEQFF. CDR3 coding DNA: TGCGCCAGCAGCCAAACCGGCGGACACTCCTACAATGAGCAGTTCTTC.

The J gene is TRBJ1-2, the V gene TRBV4-3; D possibly corresponds to TRBD1 (5 bases). Trimming took off 4 bases at V and 2 bases at J, with 17 bases between the two ends. This CDR3 is 16 amino acids long. Germline loops: CDR1 LGHNA, CDR2 YSLEER. CDR3 sequence (DNA): TGCGCCAGCAGCCCTAACGCGGGGACTGCCAACTATGGCTACACCTTC. As protein: CASSPNAGTANYGYTF.

The V call is TRBV11-2, the J call TRBJ2-1, with a weak D call TRBD2 (7 bases). The CDR3 extends over 16 amino acids. V lost 4 bases and J 4 bases, leaving 17 bases between the germline ends. CDR1 SGHAT and CDR2 FQNNGV come from the germline V gene. The CDR3 nucleotides read TGTGCCAGCAGCTCCCTTGGGGGGGCCGCTTACAATGAGCAGTTCTTC. The encoded protein is CASSSLGGAAYNEQFF.

The chain links TRBV21-1 to TRBJ2-3; the DNA was not used to check the table's D call, TRBD2. TRBV21-1 is recorded as a pseudogene. The CDR3 spans 17 residues. The CDR3 DNA is TGTGCCAGCAGCCACTTAGCGGGAGGGGTCGGCACAGATACGCAGTATTTT. It translates to CASSHLAGGVGTDTQYF.

V usage is TRBV7-2 and J usage is TRBJ2-5, with TRBD2 identical over 8 bases. The trim removed 6 bases at V and 11 bases at J, leaving 17 bases unmatched. Germline lookup yields CDR1 SGHTA and CDR2 FQGNSA. This CDR3 spans 15 amino acids. The CDR3: CASRPRGGTPVEQYF. The CDR3 DNA sequence: TGTGCCAGCAGGCCACGGGGGGGGACCCCAGTGGAGCAGTACTTC. Based on the CDR3 plus reference TRBV7-2 and TRBJ2-5, the full variable domain is GAGVSQSPSNKVTEKGKDVELRCDPISGHTALYWYRQSLGQGLEFLIYFQGNSAPDKSGLPSDRFSAERTGGSVSTLTIQRTQQEDSAVYLCASRPRGGTPVEQYFGPGTRLLVL.

On this clone: The same CDR3 arises from other DNA sequences in this sample as well. The rearrangement uses TRBV5-1 and TRBJ2-7; 9 bases align to TRBD1. The CDR3 runs to 13 residues. V trimming: 4 bases; J trimming: 7 bases; junction bases outside the gene matches: 6. The germline V gene encodes CDR1 SGHRS and CDR2 YFSETQ. The CDR3 bases are TGCGCCAGCAGCCGGGACAGGGTCGAGGAGCAGTACTTC. Protein: CASSRDRVEEQYF.

This clone was counted once. This sequence joins TRBV2 and TRBJ1-6; TRBD1 aligns across 7 bases. J was trimmed by 11 bases and V by 1 base; bases with no gene match: 11. This CDR3 has 16 amino acids. The V gene's germline CDR1 is SNHLY and CDR2 FYNNEI. Here the CDR3 reads CASSEEGAPGSAPLHF. In DNA, the CDR3 is TGTGCCAGCAGTGAAGAGGGGGCCCCAGGTTCGGCACCCCTCCACTTT.

The chain combines TRBV9 with TRBJ2-1; TRBD2 matches 10 bases. With V trimmed by 0 bases and J by 8 bases, 5 bases remained unmatched. CDR1 SGDLS and CDR2 YYNGEE come from the germline V gene. This CDR3 comprises 15 residues. CDR3 amino acids: CASSVASGSGDEQFF. The CDR3 nucleotides read TGTGCCAGCAGCGTAGCTAGCGGGAGTGGAGATGAGCAGTTCTTC.

J is TRBJ2-1 and V is TRBV5-4; 8 bases agree with TRBD2. This CDR3 comprises 15 residues. CDR1 and CDR2 from the germline V gene are SGHNT and YYREEE (reference sequence). J gave up 6 bases and V 4 bases, and 9 bases lay outside the gene matches. The CDR3, as DNA: TGTGCCAGCAGCGAAAGCGGGAGTCAAGTCAATGAGCAGTTCTTC. Protein product: CASSESGSQVNEQFF.

The chain has TRBV13 and TRBJ2-5, with 10 bases lining up with TRBD1. V was pared by 5 bases and J by 2 bases, with 5 bases of the junction left unmatched. Germline V gene lookup returns CDR1 PRHDT and CDR2 FYEKMQ (reference sequence). The length of the CDR3 is 15 residues. The CDR3 spells CASSLGQGTQETQYF. CDR3 DNA: TGTGCCAGCAGCCTGGGACAGGGGACTCAAGAGACCCAGTACTTC. Supplemented by reference TRBV13 and TRBJ2-5, the full variable domain reads AAGVIQSPRHLIKEKRETATLKCYPIPRHDTVYWYQQGPGQDPQFLISFYEKMQSDKGSIPDRFSAQQFSDYHSELNMSSLELGDSALYFCASSLGQGTQETQYFGPGTRLLVL.

The chain recombines TRBV11-3 with TRBJ2-2; the D gene is possibly TRBD1 (6 bases). This CDR3 region has 15 residues. Germline V lookup: CDR1 SGHNT, CDR2 YENEEA. V was trimmed by 5 bases and J by 4 bases, leaving 14 bases between them. The CDR3 sequence: CASSTGTRVTGELFF. DNA for the CDR3: TGTGCCAGCAGCACAGGGACGAGGGTCACCGGGGAGCTGTTTTTT.

The J gene is TRBJ2-7, the V gene TRBV19, with 10 bases matching TRBD1. The V and J ends lost 2 bases and 6 bases, in that order; junction bases with no gene match: 4. Per germline, CDR1 LNHDA and CDR2 SQIVND (reference sequence). The CDR3 covers 14 residues. In DNA form, the CDR3 reads TGTGCCAGTAGTATACCGGGACAGGGGTTCGAGCAGTACTTC. It yields the protein CASSIPGQGFEQYF. Filled out from reference TRBV19 and TRBJ2-7, the complete variable domain reads DGGITQSPKYLFRKEGQNVTLSCEQNLNHDAMYWYRQDPGQGLRLIYYSQIVNDFQKGDIAEGYSVSREKKESFPLTVTSAQKNPTAFYLCASSIPGQGFEQYFGPGTRLTVT.

This rearrangement joins TRBV19 to TRBJ2-1; D might be TRBD2 (7 bases). Between the trimmed V and J ends, which lost 9 bases and 0 bases, there was a span of 24 bases. The CDR3 loop spans 18 amino acids. CDR1 and CDR2 (germline): LNHDA, SQIVND (reference sequence). The CDR3, as DNA: TGTGCCAGCTCCGATGGGACAATGAGCGGGACCTCCTACAATGAGCAGTTCTTC. Translated: CASSDGTMSGTSYNEQFF.

The chain links TRBV28 to TRBJ2-3; TRBD2 matches 14 bases. There are 17 residues in the CDR3. The ends lost 4 bases at V and 4 bases at J; junction bases unmatched: 7. The germline V gene encodes CDR1 MDHEN and CDR2 SYDVKM. CDR3 coding DNA: TGTGCCAGCAGTTCCCGACTAGCGGGAGGGCCTGCAGATACGCAGTATTTT. This sequence encodes CASSSRLAGGPADTQYF. The full variable domain, rest sourced from reference TRBV28 and TRBJ2-3, is DVKVTQSSRYLVKRTGEKVFLECVQDMDHENMFWYRQDPGLGLRLIYFSYDVKMKEKGDIPEGYSVSREKKERFSLILESASTNQTSMYLCASSSRLAGGPADTQYFGPGTRLTVL.

The chain combines TRBV11-1 with TRBJ2-3, with D perhaps TRBD2 (5 bases). This CDR3 comprises 15 residues. CDR1 and CDR2 (germline): SGHAT, FQDESV (reference sequence). V lost 7 bases, J lost 0 bases, and 14 bases lay in between. CDR3 residues: CASTMDGISTDTQYF. CDR3 nucleotides: TGTGCCAGCACCATGGACGGGATTAGCACAGATACGCAGTATTTT.

This clone was counted only a few times. The rearrangement links TRBV7-2 to TRBJ2-7, with D unresolved. The CDR3 has 13 residues. The germline gives CDR1 SGHTA, CDR2 FQGNSA. Deletions cut 4 bases from V and 3 bases from J, with 10 bases between. The CDR3 nucleotides are TGTGCCAGCAGCTCACTTGTTTTCTACGAGCAGTACTTC. Its translation: CASSSLVFYEQYF.

The chain couples TRBV4-3 to TRBJ2-3; no reliable D call. Trimming took off 0 bases at V and 0 bases at J, with 10 bases between the two ends. The CDR3 contains 16 residues. Germline V gene data show CDR1 as LGHNA and CDR2 as YSLEER. The CDR3 reads CASSQDTEPSTDTQYF. Here the CDR3 DNA reads TGCGCCAGCAGCCAAGACACAGAGCCTAGCACAGATACGCAGTATTTT.

The chain links TRBV5-1 to TRBJ2-1; no clear D gene. Germline CDR1 is SGHRS and CDR2 is YFSETQ. Between the trimmed V and J ends, which lost 0 bases and 0 bases, there was a span of 10 bases. The CDR3 contains 16 residues. CDR3 region: CASSLGGPSSYNEQFF. In DNA, the CDR3 is TGCGCCAGCAGCTTGGGTGGCCCAAGCTCCTACAATGAGCAGTTCTTC.

The chain combines TRBV11-2 with TRBJ2-7; D is perhaps TRBD2 (6 bases). This CDR3 has 15 amino acids. Trimming left V 9 bases short and J 4 bases short, with 22 bases between. The germline gives CDR1 SGHAT, CDR2 FQNNGV. The CDR3 region has the DNA TGTGCCAGTTCATACCGACTAGTCCCAGGGTACGAGCAGTACTTC. Translated, it gives CASSYRLVPGYEQYF.

The rearrangement uses TRBV6-6 and TRBJ2-3; D uncertain. The CDR3 length is 12 residues. CDR1 is MNHNY and CDR2 is SVGAGI in the germline V gene (reference sequence). V gave up 4 bases and J gave up 3 bases, with 5 bases separating them. In DNA, the CDR3 is TGTGCCAGCAGTTTCAGGACAGATACGCAGTATTTT. Translated, it gives CASSFRTDTQYF.

The chain carries TRBV27 and TRBJ2-7; D uncertain. V was cut by 2 bases and J by 2 bases, with 7 bases left in between. This CDR3 comprises 13 residues. The germline V gene encodes CDR1 MNHEY and CDR2 SMNVEV (reference sequence). The CDR3 sequence is CASSLGHTYEQYF. CDR3 DNA: TGTGCCAGCAGTTTAGGCCATACCTACGAGCAGTACTTC.

This sequence joins TRBV28 and TRBJ2-7; 11 positions agree with TRBD2. V was pared by 6 bases and J by 0 bases, with 10 bases of the junction left unmatched. This CDR3 contains 17 residues. Per germline, CDR1 MDHEN and CDR2 SYDVKM. CDR3 sequence reads: CASSYPPTSGSSYEQYF. The DNA of the CDR3 is TGTGCCAGCAGCTATCCCCCCACTAGCGGGAGCTCCTACGAGCAGTACTTC.

The V gene is TRBV19, the J gene TRBJ2-2, with 8 bases fitting TRBD2. The germline gives CDR1 LNHDA, CDR2 SQIVND (reference sequence). The CDR3 has 15 amino acids. V lost 3 bases, J lost 6 bases, and 6 bases stayed unmatched. The CDR3 DNA reads as TGTGCCAGTAGTATGGCAGCGGGAGTCCCCGGGGAGCTGTTTTTT. Protein sequence: CASSMAAGVPGELFF.